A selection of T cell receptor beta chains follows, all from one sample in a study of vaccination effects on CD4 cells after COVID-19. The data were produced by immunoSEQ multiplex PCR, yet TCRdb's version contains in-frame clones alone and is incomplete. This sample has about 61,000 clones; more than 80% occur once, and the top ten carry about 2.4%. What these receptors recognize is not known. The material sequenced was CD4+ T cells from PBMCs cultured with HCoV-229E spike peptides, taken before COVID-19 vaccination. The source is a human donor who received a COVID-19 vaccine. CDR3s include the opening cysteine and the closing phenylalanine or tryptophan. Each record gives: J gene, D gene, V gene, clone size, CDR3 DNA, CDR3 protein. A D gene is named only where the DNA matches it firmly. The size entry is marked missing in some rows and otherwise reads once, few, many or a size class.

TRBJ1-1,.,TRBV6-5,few,TGTGCCAGCAGTTACTCCGGGGTGAAGACTGAAGCTTTCTTT,CASSYSGVKTEAFF
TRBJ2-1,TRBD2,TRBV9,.,TGTGCCAGCAGCGTAGTTCCTAGCGGGGGGTACAATGAGCAGTTCTTC,CASSVVPSGGYNEQFF
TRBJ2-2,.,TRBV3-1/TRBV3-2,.,TGTGCCAGCAGCCAACTGGGTTTTGGCACCGGGGAGCTGTTTTTT,CASSQLGFGTGELFF
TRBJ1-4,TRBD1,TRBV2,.,TGTGCCAGCAATACAGGGGGTAGGACGGGTGAAAAACTGTTTTTT,CASNTGGRTGEKLFF
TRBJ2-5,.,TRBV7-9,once,TGTGCCAGCAGCTTTGTCACAGTCCAAGAGACCCAGTACTTC,CASSFVTVQETQYF
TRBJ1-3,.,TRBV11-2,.,TGTGCCAGCAGTCGGACAGAGAACACCATATATTTT,CASSRTENTIYF
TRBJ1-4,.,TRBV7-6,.,TGTGCCAGCAGCGTGGGCGGAACTAATGAAAAACTGTTTTTT,CASSVGGTNEKLFF
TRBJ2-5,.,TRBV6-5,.,TGTGCCAGCAACAACAGGGGAGGCCAAGAGACCCAGTACTTC,CASNNRGGQETQYF
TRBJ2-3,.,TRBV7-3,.,TGTGCCAGCAGCCTCCTGGCCCCCCCAGATACGCAGTATTTT,CASSLLAPPDTQYF
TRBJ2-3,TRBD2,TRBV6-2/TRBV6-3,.,TGTGCCAGCAGTTACTCCCGACTAGCGGGGGCGTTCACAGATACGCAGTATTTT,CASSYSRLAGAFTDTQYF
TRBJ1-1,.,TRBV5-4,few,TGTGCCAGCAGCTCCCGGGGGCGCATGAACACTGAAGCTTTCTTT,CASSSRGRMNTEAFF
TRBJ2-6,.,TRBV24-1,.,TGTGCCACCAGTGGAGGGCCCACTGGGGCCAACGTCCTGACTTTC,CATSGGPTGANVLTF
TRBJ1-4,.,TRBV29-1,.,TGCAGCGTTTCCGGGACCCGCCCAGGAAAACTGTTTTTT,CSVSGTRPGKLFF
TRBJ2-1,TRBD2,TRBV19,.,TGTGCCAGTAGTATCAGGACTAGCGGGGCTATATACAATGAGCAGTTCTTC,CASSIRTSGAIYNEQFF
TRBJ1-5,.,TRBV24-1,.,TGTGCCACCAGTGCACGGGGGGACCTAAATCAGCCCCAGCATTTT,CATSARGDLNQPQHF
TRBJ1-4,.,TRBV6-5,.,TGTGCCACCCGCCGGGGGCCAACTAATGAAAAACTGTTTTTT,CATRRGPTNEKLFF
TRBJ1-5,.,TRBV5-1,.,TGCGCCAGCAGCTTATCAGGCCTTAATCAGCCCCAGCATTTT,CASSLSGLNQPQHF
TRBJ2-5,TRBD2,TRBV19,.,TGTGCCAGTAGTACCGGCGGGGGGGCGTGGGAGACCCAGTACTTC,CASSTGGGAWETQYF
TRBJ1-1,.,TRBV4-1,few,TGCGCCAGCAGCCAGAGTATAATGGGTTTGGTGAACACTGAAGCTTTCTTT,CASSQSIMGLVNTEAFF
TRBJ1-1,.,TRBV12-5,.,TGTGCTAGTGCCGCGGGGGGGTCCGGCACTGAAGCTTTCTTT,CASAAGGSGTEAFF
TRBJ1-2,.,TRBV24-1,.,TGTGCCACCAGTGACGCTGACAGCCTCTATGGCTACACCTTC,CATSDADSLYGYTF
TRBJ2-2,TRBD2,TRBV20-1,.,TGCAGTGCTAGTAGGGGACTAGCGGGAGCCGGGGAGCTGTTTTTT,CSASRGLAGAGELFF
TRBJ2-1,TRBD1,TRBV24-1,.,TGTGCCACCAGTGATCCGGGACAGGGTAGGAATGAGCAGTTCTTC,CATSDPGQGRNEQFF
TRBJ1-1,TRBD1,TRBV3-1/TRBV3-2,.,TGTGCCAGCAGCCACGGTCGGGACAGGGAGAACACTGAAGCTTTCTTT,CASSHGRDRENTEAFF
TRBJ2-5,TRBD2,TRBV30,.,TGTGCCTATGGTCGGGCTAGCGGGCTAGGATTCCAAGAGACCCAGTACTTC,CAYGRASGLGFQETQYF
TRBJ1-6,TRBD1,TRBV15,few,TGTGCCACCAGCGTCGGGACAGCAAGCTCACCCCTCCACTTT,CATSVGTASSPLHF
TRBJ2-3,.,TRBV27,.,TGTGCCAGCAGTTCTCTCAGGGGAGGTGGCACAGATACGCAGTATTTT,CASSSLRGGGTDTQYF
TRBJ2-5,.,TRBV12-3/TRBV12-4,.,TGTGCCAGCAGCCAGCCGGGTGTGGAGACCCAGTACTTC,CASSQPGVETQYF
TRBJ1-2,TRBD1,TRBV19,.,TGTGCCAGTAGTGCGCCAGGGGGACTGTCTGGCTACACCTTC,CASSAPGGLSGYTF
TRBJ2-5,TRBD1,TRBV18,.,TGTGCCAGCTCGCCGGGACAGACCCAAGAGACCCAGTACTTC,CASSPGQTQETQYF
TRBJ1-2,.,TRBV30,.,TGTGCCTGCTCGATACAGGGAACAAACTATGGCTACACCTTC,CACSIQGTNYGYTF
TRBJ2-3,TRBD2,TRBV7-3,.,TGTGCCAGCAGCCCCTCCCCGGGGGGGGGAGATACGCAGTATTTT,CASSPSPGGGDTQYF
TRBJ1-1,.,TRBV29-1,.,TGCAGCGTTGACGACAGGATGAACACTGAAGCTTTCTTT,CSVDDRMNTEAFF
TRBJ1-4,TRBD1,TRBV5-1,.,TGCGCCAGCAGCCCAGGGACAGGGGCGTATAATGAAAAACTGTTTTTT,CASSPGTGAYNEKLFF
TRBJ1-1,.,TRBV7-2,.,TGTGCCAGCAGCTTAGGTTCGGGGAGTGACACTGAAGCTTTCTTT,CASSLGSGSDTEAFF
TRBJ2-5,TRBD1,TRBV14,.,TGTGCCAGCAGCCAAGAGGACAGGGGTTTCCAAGAGACCCAGTACTTC,CASSQEDRGFQETQYF
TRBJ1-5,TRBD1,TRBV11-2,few,TGTGCCAGCAGCTTAGGCAGGGGGCAGCCCCAGCATTTT,CASSLGRGQPQHF
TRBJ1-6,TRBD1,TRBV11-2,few,TGTGCCAGCAGCTGGGACAGGGCCCGTCTTATTGATTCACCCCTCCACTTT,CASSWDRARLIDSPLHF
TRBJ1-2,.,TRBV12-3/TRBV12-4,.,TGTGCCAGCAGATCCAGCGGTGGGTATGGCTACACCTTC,CASRSSGGYGYTF
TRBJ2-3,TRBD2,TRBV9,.,TGTGCCAGCAGCCCCAGCGGGGGAGATACGCAGTATTTT,CASSPSGGDTQYF
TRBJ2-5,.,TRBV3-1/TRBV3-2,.,TGTGCCAGCAGCCTACCCCAAGAGACCCAGTACTTC,CASSLPQETQYF
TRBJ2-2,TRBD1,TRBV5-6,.,TGTGCCAGCAGCCCGAGACAGGGATGGACCGGGGAGCTGTTTTTT,CASSPRQGWTGELFF
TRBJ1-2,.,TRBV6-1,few,TGTGCCAGCAGTGAAGCGCTGAGGACTACTAACTATGGCTACACCTTC,CASSEALRTTNYGYTF
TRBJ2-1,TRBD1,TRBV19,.,TGTGCCAGTAGCCGACAGGGGGGATACAATGAGCAGTTCTTC,CASSRQGGYNEQFF
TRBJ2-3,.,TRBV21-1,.,TGTGCCAGCAGCCCGCATAAGGGGACAGGGGCGAATGATACGCAGTATTTT,CASSPHKGTGANDTQYF
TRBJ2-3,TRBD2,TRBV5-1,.,TGCGCCAGCAGCCCTCGGGGGGGTTACACAGATACGCAGTATTTT,CASSPRGGYTDTQYF
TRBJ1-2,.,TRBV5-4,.,TGTGCCAGCAGCTATACGGAGAACTATGGCTACACCTTC,CASSYTENYGYTF
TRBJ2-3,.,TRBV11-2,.,TGTGCCAGCAGTAAGACCACAGATACGCAGTATTTT,CASSKTTDTQYF
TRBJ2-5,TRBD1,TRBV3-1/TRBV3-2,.,TGTGCCAGCAGCCACGGGACAGGGGAAGAGACCCAGTACTTC,CASSHGTGEETQYF
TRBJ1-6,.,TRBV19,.,TGTGCCAGTAGTACAGGACCAAGCTCCTATAATTCACCCCTCCACTTT,CASSTGPSSYNSPLHF
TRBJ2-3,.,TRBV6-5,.,TGTGCCAGCATCCCCCCTGGGCGAGATACGCAGTATTTT,CASIPPGRDTQYF
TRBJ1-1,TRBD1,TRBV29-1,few,TGCAGCTATTCCGGGACAGGGAAGTCTTTGGCTTTCTTT,CSYSGTGKSLAFF
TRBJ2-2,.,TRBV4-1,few,TGCGCCAGCAGGGATACAAGGGTGGCCGGGGAGCTGTTTTTT,CASRDTRVAGELFF
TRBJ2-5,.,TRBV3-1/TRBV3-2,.,TGTGCCAGCAGCCAACTCCAAGAGACCCAGTACTTC,CASSQLQETQYF